This T cell receptor beta chain was recorded in a study of graft-versus-host responses after intestinal transplantation. As for the study in general: All recipients were given anti-thymocyte globulin induction, and tacrolimus and steroids were then administered for around three years.

About this clone: Its specificity is not known.

Study-wide results and caveats: Allografts from individuals with graft-donor T cell macrochimerism displayed high graft-versus-host to host-versus-graft clonal ratios.

CDR1 is LNHDA, CDR2 SQIVND, per germline (reference sequence). There are 20 residues in the CDR3. V lost 4 bases, J lost 4 bases, and 22 bases stayed unmatched. Assay: immunoSEQ multiplex PCR; the TCRdb copy retains only in-frame clones and omits some. This sample has approximately 99,000 clones, with approximately 90% found just once. The TCR comes from a human donor who was the organ donor for an intestinal transplant. The V and J genes are TRBV19 and TRBJ2-5, with TRBD1 matching over 9 bases. Sample: unstimulated CD8+ T cells sorted from spleen or lymph node cells, taken before transplant. The chain's CDR3 is CASSNLETGGAGFVSETQYF. For the CDR3, the DNA is TGTGCCAGTAGTAATCTGGAAACAGGGGGCGCTGGTTTTGTGTCAGAGACCCAGTACTTC.